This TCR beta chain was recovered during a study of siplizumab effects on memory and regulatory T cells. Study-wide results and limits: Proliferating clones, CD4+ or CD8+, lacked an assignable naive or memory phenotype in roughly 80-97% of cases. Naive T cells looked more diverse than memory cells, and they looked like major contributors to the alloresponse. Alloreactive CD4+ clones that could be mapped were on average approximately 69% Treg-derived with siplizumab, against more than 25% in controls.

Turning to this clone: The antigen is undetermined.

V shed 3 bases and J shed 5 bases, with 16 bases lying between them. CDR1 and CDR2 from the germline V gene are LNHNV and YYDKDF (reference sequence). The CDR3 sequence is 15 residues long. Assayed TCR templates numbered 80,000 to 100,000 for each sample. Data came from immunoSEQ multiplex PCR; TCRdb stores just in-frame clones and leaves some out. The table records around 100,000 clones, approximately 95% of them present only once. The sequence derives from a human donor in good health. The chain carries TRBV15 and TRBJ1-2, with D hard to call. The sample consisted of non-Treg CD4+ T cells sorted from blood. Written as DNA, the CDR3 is TGTGCCACCAGCAGGGACCTCGCCTCCTTGTATGGCTACACCTTC. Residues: CATSRDLASLYGYTF. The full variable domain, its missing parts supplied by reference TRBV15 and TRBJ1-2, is DAMVIQNPRYQVTQFGKPVTLSCSQTLNHNVMYWYQQKSSQAPKLLFHYYDKDFNNEADTPDNFQSRRPNTSFCFLDIRSPGLGDTAMYLCATSRDLASLYGYTFGSGTRLTVV.